This T cell receptor beta chain appears in the sequencing data of a study of glioma-infiltrating T cells after dendritic cell vaccination. The overall study: At biweekly intervals, patients got three intradermal dendritic cell vaccine injections.

The assay was immunoSEQ multiplex PCR, and TCRdb's table has in-frame clones only and misses some. The sample shows 80,000 to 100,000 clones, approximately 80% of them seen only once. The CDR3 consists of 16 residues. Trimming removed 1 base from V and 2 bases from J, with 15 bases in between. Germline V gives CDR1 MGHRA, CDR2 YSYEKL. Noted time point: after dendritic cell vaccination, including at tumor progression/relapse. No glioblastoma patient carried an isocitrate dehydrogenase mutation. This TCR was recovered from a human donor with glioblastoma. J is TRBJ2-7 and V is TRBV4-1; maybe TRBD2 (5 bases). The source material was blood, sampled after dendritic cell vaccination. CDR3 DNA sequence: TGCGCCAGCAGCCAAGTTCCAGTAGGACTTACCTACGAGCAGTACTTC. Its protein product is CASSQVPVGLTYEQYF.